One and the same sample provided the 23 T cell receptor beta chains below, sequenced in a study of cytomegalovirus exposure and HLA in healthy donors. 13 Jbeta primers and 60 Vbeta primers were used for the PCR. This table comes from immunoSEQ multiplex PCR, and its TCRdb copy is limited to in-frame clones, with some not included. In the table there are some 120,000 clones, about three quarters of which are singletons. The material sequenced was PBMCs. Every receptor here comes from a female donor in good health and CMV-seronegative.

The chain combines TRBV6-1 with TRBJ2-4; D unclear. Germline loops: CDR1 MNHNS, CDR2 SASEGT. V lost 4 bases, J lost 13 bases, and 14 bases lay in between. CDR3 length: 12 residues. The CDR3 loop is CASSGLVLRQYF. CDR3 DNA: TGTGCCAGCAGTGGTCTAGTGTTAAGGCAGTACTTC.

The chain combines TRBV11-2 with TRBJ2-7; 10 bases are a match to TRBD2. The CDR3 runs 14 residues. J gave up 3 bases and V 5 bases, and 4 bases lay outside the gene matches. CDR1 is SGHAT and CDR2 is FQNNGV in the germline V gene. Here the CDR3 DNA reads TGTGCCAGCAGCCCCCAGCGGGGGGGCTACGAGCAGTACTTC. Translating gives CASSPQRGGYEQYF.

The V and J genes are TRBV4-2 and TRBJ2-5; D unclear. Germline CDR1 LGHNA, CDR2 YNFKEQ. Trimming stripped 0 bases from V and 5 bases from J, with 10 bases between. The CDR3 contains 14 residues. Here the CDR3 reads CASSQESSAETQYF. The CDR3 bases are TGTGCCAGCAGCCAAGAATCAAGTGCGGAGACCCAGTACTTC.

The genes are TRBV19 and TRBJ1-5; 9 nucleotides align to TRBD1. Germline V gives CDR1 LNHDA, CDR2 SQIVND (reference sequence). CDR3 length equals 16 residues. Unmatched junction bases numbered 6, after V lost 5 bases and J lost 1 base. As DNA, the CDR3 is TGTGCCAGTAGTCGCCGACAGGGGGTAAGCAATCAGCCCCAGCATTTT. As protein: CASSRRQGVSNQPQHF.

This chain joins TRBV7-9 and TRBJ1-1; perhaps TRBD1 as D (6 bases). The V end lost 5 bases, the J end lost 3 bases, and 25 bases lay between the germline ends. This CDR3 contains 18 residues. The V gene's germline CDR1 is SEHNR and CDR2 FQNEAQ (reference sequence). The CDR3 bases are TGTGCCAGCAGCCTCCGGGACAAAGATATAACCCTGGACACTGAAGCTTTCTTT. As protein: CASSLRDKDITLDTEAFF. Combining the CDR3 with reference TRBV7-9 and TRBJ1-1 gives the whole variable domain DTGVSQNPRHKITKRGQNVTFRCDPISEHNRLYWYRQTLGQGPEFLTYFQNEAQLEKSRLLSDRFSAERPKGSFSTLEIQRTEQGDSAMYLCASSLRDKDITLDTEAFFGQGTRLTVV.

V and J are TRBV6-5 and TRBJ1-6, with 7 bases aligning to TRBD1. This CDR3 has 15 amino acids. V dropped 4 bases and J dropped 9; count of bases not matched to a gene: 9. Germline V gene lookup returns CDR1 MNHEY and CDR2 SVGAGI. The CDR3 nucleotides read TGTGCCAGCAGTTCCACCGGGACAGTGAGTTCACCCCTCCACTTT. Protein product: CASSSTGTVSSPLHF.

V usage is TRBV18 and J usage is TRBJ1-5, with TRBD1 matching over 9 bases. CDR1 KGHSH and CDR2 LQKENI come from the germline V gene. The CDR3 totals 21 residues. Losses at the gene ends were 3 bases for V and 1 base for J; bases not matched to a gene: 19. The CDR3 region is CASSPQRIAGQGGRSNQPQHF. The DNA of the CDR3 is TGTGCCAGCTCACCTCAGAGGATCGCGGGACAGGGAGGGCGCAGCAATCAGCCCCAGCATTTT.

This clone appeared a few times. The chain joins TRBV7-6 to TRBJ1-1; D is unresolved. Between the trimmed V and J ends, which lost 2 bases and 4 bases, there was a span of 8 bases. This CDR3 region has 13 residues. Looked up from germline, CDR1 is SGHVS and CDR2 is FNYEAQ. The CDR3 DNA reads TGTGCCAGCAGCTTAACCGCCGGCACTGAAGCTTTCTTT. Translating it yields CASSLTAGTEAFF.

The J gene is TRBJ2-3, the V gene TRBV29-1; 11 nucleotides agree with TRBD1. Per germline, CDR1 SQVTM and CDR2 ANQGSEA. The CDR3 extends over 13 amino acids. Trimming at V came to 7 bases and at J to 6 bases, leaving 6 bases not matched to a gene. The CDR3 DNA reads TGCAGCGGCGGGACAGGGGGAACCGATACGCAGTATTTT. As protein: CSGGTGGTDTQYF.

The rearrangement links TRBV5-1 to TRBJ1-3; 9 bases are shared with TRBD1. CDR1 and CDR2 (germline): SGHRS, YFSETQ. The J segment lost 0 bases and the V segment lost 4 bases, leaving 11 bases of the junction unmatched. The CDR3 runs 18 residues. The CDR3 nucleotides read TGCGCCAGCAGCACCCCCGGGACAGGGTCCGACTCTGGAAACACCATATATTTT. This codes for CASSTPGTGSDSGNTIYF.

This chain connects TRBV5-4 to TRBJ1-2; D gene uncertain. Trimming pared 1 base from V and 3 bases from J, leaving 10 bases between. Germline V gene lookup returns CDR1 SGHNT and CDR2 YYREEE (reference sequence). The CDR3 sequence is 14 residues long. Written as DNA, the CDR3 is TGTGCCAGCAGCTTGCCTGAGGGTGACTATGGCTACACCTTC. It codes for CASSLPEGDYGYTF.

The CDR3 bases are TGTGCCAGCAGTGACGACTGGAACACTGAAGCTTTCTTT. This gives the protein CASSDDWNTEAFF. This sequence joins TRBV6-1 and TRBJ1-1; D gene uncertain. The CDR3 consists of 13 residues. Germline CDR1 reads MNHNS; CDR2 reads SASEGT. V was shortened by 3 bases and J by 1 base, with 6 bases between the two germline ends.

The chain combines TRBV6-5 with TRBJ1-1; TRBD1 might be the D (6 bases). This CDR3 comprises 14 residues. V was pared by 7 bases and J by 8 bases, with 20 bases between. The germline CDR1 and CDR2 sequences are MNHEY and SVGAGI. The CDR3 sequence is CASNPSVGAAEAFF. In nucleotides, the CDR3 is TGTGCCAGCAACCCATCCGTGGGGGCAGCAGAAGCTTTCTTT.

V usage is TRBV30 and J usage is TRBJ2-7, with 9 bases aligning to TRBD1. The CDR3 is 14 residues long. Germline trimming cut 1 base from V and 3 bases from J; bases unmatched to any gene: 4. Germline CDR1 GTSNPN, CDR2 SVGIG (reference sequence). CDR3 sequence reads: CAWSGGTGFYEQYF. The CDR3 nucleotides read TGTGCCTGGAGTGGGGGGACAGGGTTCTACGAGCAGTACTTC.

This clone was observed a handful of times. This rearrangement joins TRBV5-4 to TRBJ1-1; D gene unclear. Germline V gives CDR1 SGHNT, CDR2 YYREEE (reference sequence). The ends were cut back, 0 bases at V and 2 bases at J, with 5 bases in the middle. The CDR3 covers 13 residues. The CDR3 coding sequence is TGTGCCAGCAGCTTGGACAGTAACACTGAAGCTTTCTTT. Residues: CASSLDSNTEAFF.

The chain employs TRBV14 and TRBJ2-5; D remains ambiguous. With the DNA end fitting TRBJ2-7 better, the J assignment may be wrong. CDR3 size: 11 residues. The germline gives CDR1 SGHDN, CDR2 FVKESK. The CDR3 spells CASSQFHEQYF. The CDR3 coding sequence is TGTGCCAGCAGCCAATTCCACGAGCAGTACTTC.

The V call is TRBV5-8, the J call TRBJ1-1, with D perhaps matching TRBD1 (6 bases). The CDR3 contains 15 residues. Trimming cost V 0 bases and J 0 bases, with 9 bases left between them. Germline assignment: CDR1 SGHTS and CDR2 YDEGEE. The CDR3 protein is CASSLAGQLNTEAFF. The CDR3 DNA follows: TGTGCCAGCAGCTTGGCTGGACAGTTGAACACTGAAGCTTTCTTT.

This chain links TRBV10-3 with TRBJ2-1, with D uncertain. CDR1 and CDR2 (germline): ENHRY, SYGVKD. V was clipped by 0 bases and J by 8 bases, with 8 bases between them. The CDR3 runs 13 residues. This CDR3 reads CAISESNPHEQFF. The CDR3 DNA reads TGTGCCATCAGTGAGTCTAATCCCCATGAGCAGTTCTTC.

This chain uses TRBV2 with TRBJ1-2; D possibly corresponds to TRBD1 (5 bases). V lost 8 bases and J 4 bases, leaving 20 bases between the germline ends. CDR1 and CDR2 (germline): SNHLY, FYNNEI. The CDR3 loop spans 15 amino acids. The CDR3 spells CASPMSGAGSYGYTF. The CDR3 region has the DNA TGTGCCAGCCCGATGAGTGGGGCGGGATCCTATGGCTACACCTTC.

V and J are TRBV9 and TRBJ1-2; D is ambiguous. The V end lost 4 bases, the J end lost 5 bases, and 15 bases lay between the germline ends. This CDR3 comprises 14 residues. Germline-derived CDR1 and CDR2 are SGDLS and YYNGEE. The CDR3 is CASSISTGVYGYTF. CDR3 bases: TGTGCCAGCAGCATATCCACCGGAGTATATGGCTACACCTTC.

This chain joins TRBV9 and TRBJ1-2, with 7 bases identical to TRBD1. Germline V gene data show CDR1 as SGDLS and CDR2 as YYNGEE. The CDR3 runs to 14 residues. V was clipped by 6 bases and J by 4 bases; unmatched bases: 9. CDR3 sequence reads: CASNSGRDSYGYTF. The CDR3 DNA reads as TGTGCCAGCAACAGCGGCCGGGACAGCTATGGCTACACCTTC.

The rearrangement joins TRBV30 to TRBJ2-7; tentatively, D is TRBD1 (6 bases). This CDR3 has 11 amino acids. V was shortened by 4 bases and J by 5 bases, with 9 bases between the two germline ends. Germline V lookup: CDR1 GTSNPN, CDR2 SVGIG (reference sequence). The CDR3 sequence is CAWNRQDEQYF. The DNA for the CDR3 is TGTGCCTGGAACCGACAGGACGAGCAGTACTTC.

The J gene is TRBJ2-3, the V gene TRBV5-4; D remains unclear. Germline loops: CDR1 SGHNT, CDR2 YYREEE (reference sequence). V shed 4 bases and J shed 6 bases, with 12 bases lying between them. The CDR3 runs to 13 residues. The CDR3 protein is CASSPSVQDTQYF. DNA of the CDR3: TGTGCCAGCAGCCCGTCGGTACAGGATACGCAGTATTTT.